This TCR beta chain comes out of a study of T cell changes during pregnancy in multiple sclerosis. The method was immunoSEQ multiplex PCR; TCRdb's version includes in-frame clones alone and lacks a portion of them. The data hold 35,000 to 45,000 clones, with around nine tenths observed a single time. Sample: peripheral blood, taken before pregnancy. This TCR was recovered from a female donor with multiple sclerosis, enrolled in a pregnancy study.

As DNA, the CDR3 is TGTGCCAGCTTGGGACACAGCACAGATACGCAGTATTTT. Translation gives CASLGHSTDTQYF. The chain joins TRBV27 to TRBJ2-3, with D perhaps TRBD1 (6 bases). Germline CDR1 is MNHEY and CDR2 is SMNVEV (reference sequence). Between the trimmed V and J ends, which lost 8 bases and 0 bases, there was a span of 9 bases. This CDR3 has 13 residues.